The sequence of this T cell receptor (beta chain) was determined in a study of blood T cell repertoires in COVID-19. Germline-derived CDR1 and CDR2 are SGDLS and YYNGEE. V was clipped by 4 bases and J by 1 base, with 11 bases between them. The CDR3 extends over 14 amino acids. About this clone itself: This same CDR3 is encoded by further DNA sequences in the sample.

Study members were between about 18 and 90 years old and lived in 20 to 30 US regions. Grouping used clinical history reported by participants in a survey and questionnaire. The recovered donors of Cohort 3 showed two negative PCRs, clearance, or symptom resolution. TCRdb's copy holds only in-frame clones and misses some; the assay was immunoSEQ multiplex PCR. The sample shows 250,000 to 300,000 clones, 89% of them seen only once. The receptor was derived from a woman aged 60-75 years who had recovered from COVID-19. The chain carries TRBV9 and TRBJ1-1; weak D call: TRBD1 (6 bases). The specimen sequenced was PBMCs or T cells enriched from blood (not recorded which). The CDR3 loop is CASSPRGGNTEAFF. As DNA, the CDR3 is TGTGCCAGCAGCCCTCGAGGGGGGAACACTGAAGCTTTCTTT.